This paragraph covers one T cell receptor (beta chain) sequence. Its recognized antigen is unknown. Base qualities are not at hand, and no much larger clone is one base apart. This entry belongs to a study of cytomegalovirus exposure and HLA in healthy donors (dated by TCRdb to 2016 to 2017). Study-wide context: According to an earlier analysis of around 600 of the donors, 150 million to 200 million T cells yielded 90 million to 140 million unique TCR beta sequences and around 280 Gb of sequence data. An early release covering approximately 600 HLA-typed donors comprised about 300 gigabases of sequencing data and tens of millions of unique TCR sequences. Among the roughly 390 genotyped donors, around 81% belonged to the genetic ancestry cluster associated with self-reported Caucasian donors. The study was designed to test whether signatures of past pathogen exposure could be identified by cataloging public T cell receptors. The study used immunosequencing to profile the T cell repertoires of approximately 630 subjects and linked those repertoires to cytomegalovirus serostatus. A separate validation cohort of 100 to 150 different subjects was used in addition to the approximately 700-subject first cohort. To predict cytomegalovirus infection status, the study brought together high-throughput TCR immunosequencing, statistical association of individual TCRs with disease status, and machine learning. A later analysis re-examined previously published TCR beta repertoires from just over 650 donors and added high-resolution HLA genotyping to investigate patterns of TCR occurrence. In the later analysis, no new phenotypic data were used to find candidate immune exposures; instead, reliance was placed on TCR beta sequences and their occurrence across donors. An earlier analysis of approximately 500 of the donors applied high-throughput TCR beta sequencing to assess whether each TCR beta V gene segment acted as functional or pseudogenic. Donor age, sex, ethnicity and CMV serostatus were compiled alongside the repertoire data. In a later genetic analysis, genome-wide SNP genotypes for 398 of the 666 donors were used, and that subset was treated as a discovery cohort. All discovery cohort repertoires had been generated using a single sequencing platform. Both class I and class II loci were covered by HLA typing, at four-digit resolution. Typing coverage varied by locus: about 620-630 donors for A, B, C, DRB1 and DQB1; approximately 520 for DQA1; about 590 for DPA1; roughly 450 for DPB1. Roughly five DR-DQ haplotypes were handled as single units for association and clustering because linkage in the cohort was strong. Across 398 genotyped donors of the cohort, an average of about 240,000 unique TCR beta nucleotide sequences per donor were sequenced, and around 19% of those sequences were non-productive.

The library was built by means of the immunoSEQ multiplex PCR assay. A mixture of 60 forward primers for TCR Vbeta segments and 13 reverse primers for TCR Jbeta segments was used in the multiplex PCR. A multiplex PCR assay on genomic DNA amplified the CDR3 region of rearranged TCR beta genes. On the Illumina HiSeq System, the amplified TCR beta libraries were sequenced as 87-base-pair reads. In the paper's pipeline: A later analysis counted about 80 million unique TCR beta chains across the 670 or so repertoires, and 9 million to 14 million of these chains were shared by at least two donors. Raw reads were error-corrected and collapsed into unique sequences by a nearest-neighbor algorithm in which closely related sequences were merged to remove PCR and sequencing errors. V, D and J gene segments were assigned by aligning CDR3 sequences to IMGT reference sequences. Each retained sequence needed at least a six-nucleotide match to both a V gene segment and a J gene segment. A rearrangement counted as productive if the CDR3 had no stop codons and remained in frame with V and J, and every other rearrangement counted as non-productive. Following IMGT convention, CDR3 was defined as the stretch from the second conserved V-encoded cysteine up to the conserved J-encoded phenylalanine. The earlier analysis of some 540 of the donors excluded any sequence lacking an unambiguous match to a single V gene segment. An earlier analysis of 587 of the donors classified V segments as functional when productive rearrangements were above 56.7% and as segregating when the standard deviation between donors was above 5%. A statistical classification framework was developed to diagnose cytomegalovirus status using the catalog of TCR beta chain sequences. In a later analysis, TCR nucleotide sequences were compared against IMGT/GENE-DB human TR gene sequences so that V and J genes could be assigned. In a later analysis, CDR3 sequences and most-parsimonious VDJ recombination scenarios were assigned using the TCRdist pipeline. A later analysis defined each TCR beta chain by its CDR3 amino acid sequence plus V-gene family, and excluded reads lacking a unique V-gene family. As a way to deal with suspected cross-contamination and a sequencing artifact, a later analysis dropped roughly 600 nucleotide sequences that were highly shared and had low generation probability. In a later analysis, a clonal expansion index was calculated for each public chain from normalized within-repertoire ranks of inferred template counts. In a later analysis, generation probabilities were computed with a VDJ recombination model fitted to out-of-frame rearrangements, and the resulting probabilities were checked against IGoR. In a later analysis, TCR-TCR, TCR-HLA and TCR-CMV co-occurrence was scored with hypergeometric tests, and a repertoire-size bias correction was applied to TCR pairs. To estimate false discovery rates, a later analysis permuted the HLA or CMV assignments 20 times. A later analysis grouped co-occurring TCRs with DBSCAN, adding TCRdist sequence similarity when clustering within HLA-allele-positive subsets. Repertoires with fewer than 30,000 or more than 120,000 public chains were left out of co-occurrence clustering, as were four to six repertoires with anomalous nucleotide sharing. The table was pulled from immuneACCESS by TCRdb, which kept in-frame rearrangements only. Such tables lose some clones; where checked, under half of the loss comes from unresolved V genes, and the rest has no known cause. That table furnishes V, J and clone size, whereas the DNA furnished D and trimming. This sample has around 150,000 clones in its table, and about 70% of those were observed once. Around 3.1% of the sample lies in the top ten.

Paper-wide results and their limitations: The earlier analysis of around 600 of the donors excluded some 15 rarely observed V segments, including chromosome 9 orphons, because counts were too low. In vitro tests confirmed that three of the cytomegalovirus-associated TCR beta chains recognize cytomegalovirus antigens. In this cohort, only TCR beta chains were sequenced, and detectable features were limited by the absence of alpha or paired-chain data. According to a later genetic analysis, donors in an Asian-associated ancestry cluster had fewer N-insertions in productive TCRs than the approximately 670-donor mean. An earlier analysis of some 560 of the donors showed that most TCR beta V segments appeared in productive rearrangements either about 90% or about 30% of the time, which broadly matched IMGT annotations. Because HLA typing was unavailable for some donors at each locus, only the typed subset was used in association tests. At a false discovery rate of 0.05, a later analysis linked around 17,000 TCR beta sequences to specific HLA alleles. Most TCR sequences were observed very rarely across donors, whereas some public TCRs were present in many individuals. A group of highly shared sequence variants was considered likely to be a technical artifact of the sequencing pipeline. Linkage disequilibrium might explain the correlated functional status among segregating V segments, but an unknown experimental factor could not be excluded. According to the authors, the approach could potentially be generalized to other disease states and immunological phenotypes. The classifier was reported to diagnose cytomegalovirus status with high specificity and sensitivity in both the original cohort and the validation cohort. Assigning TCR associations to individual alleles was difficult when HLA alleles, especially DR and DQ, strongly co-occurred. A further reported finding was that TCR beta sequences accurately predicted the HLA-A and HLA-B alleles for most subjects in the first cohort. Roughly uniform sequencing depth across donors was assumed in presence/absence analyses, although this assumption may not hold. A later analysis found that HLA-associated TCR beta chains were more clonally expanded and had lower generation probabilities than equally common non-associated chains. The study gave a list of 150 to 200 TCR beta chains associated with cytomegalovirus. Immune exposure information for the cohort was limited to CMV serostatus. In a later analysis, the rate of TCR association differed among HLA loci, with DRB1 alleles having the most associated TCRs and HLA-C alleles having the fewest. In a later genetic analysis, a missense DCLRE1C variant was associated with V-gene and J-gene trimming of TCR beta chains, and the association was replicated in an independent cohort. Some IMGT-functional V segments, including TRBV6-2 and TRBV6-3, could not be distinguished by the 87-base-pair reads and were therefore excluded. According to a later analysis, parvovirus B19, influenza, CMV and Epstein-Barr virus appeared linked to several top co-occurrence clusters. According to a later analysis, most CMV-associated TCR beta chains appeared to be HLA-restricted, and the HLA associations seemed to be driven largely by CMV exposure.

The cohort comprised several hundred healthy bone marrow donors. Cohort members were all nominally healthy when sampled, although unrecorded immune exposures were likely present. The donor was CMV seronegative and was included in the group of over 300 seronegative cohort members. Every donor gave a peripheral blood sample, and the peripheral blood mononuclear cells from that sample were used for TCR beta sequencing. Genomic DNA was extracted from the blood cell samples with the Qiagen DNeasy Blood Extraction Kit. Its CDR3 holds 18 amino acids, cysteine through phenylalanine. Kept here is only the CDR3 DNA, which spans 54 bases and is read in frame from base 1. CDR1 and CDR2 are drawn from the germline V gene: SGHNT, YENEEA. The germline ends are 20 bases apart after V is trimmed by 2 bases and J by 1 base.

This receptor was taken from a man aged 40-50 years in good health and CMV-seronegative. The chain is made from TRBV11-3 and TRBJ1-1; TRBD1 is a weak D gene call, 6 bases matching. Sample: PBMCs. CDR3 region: CASSLRGGGGPRNTEAFF. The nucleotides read TGTGCCAGCAGCTTAAGAGGGGGGGGCGGCCCTCGGAACACTGAAGCTTTCTTT.